This T cell receptor beta chain appears in the sequencing data of a study of long-term antiretroviral therapy in people with HIV. The CDR3 totals 15 residues. Looked up from germline, CDR1 is MDHEN and CDR2 is SYDVKM. V dropped 5 bases and J dropped 2 bases, with 13 bases sitting between them. At survey level, the immunoSEQ assay was run in its v3.0 version. TCRdb's copy holds only in-frame clones and misses some; the assay was immunoSEQ multiplex PCR. Here the sample spans more than 5,500 clones, approximately 79% being singletons. For this clone: Its antigen remains unidentified.

Study-wide findings and caveats: Clones expanded before ART dominated the repertoire at all time points. Diversity went up after ART and still fell short of transplant donor controls.

This chain connects TRBV28 to TRBJ1-5, with D possibly matching TRBD1 (5 bases). This clonotype originated in a man between 40 and 49 years old with HIV. The sequencing used unsorted PBMCs, collected 1.1 years after starting antiretroviral therapy. CDR3 protein: CASSPSGWGNQPQHF. The DNA of the CDR3 is TGTGCCAGCAGTCCATCAGGGTGGGGCAATCAGCCCCAGCATTTT.